This TCR beta chain stems from a study of pediatric ulcerative colitis. Points from the study as a whole: Substantially fewer templates came from a couple of patients' blood samples. No controls had the two rectal clonotypes shared by ulcerative colitis patients.

Control subjects, colonoscoped for suspected IBD, had macroscopically and histologically normal endoscopy. This CDR3 is 14 amino acids long. With 4 bases clipped from V and 7 bases from J, the junction kept 7 bases outside the gene matches. Per germline, CDR1 MGHDK and CDR2 SYGVNS. To note about this clone: Antigen: not known.

Sequencing depth was up to 500,000 reads per sample. Sequenced by immunoSEQ multiplex PCR; TCRdb stores in-frame clones only, minus some. The data show roughly 60,000 clones, with around 87% seen just once and about 1.5% held by the top ten. The chain uses TRBV25-1 and TRBJ2-3; TRBD1 agrees at 8 bases. The origin of this receptor is a boy between 10 and 17 years old who was a control in a study of pediatric ulcerative colitis. The source material was blood. The CDR3 sequence: CASSASTGAHTQYF. The CDR3 DNA reads as TGTGCCAGCAGTGCATCGACAGGGGCACATACGCAGTATTTT.